This T cell receptor beta chain came from a study of pediatric ulcerative colitis (dated by TCRdb to about 2019). Regarding the study in general: Pancolitis was present in over 5 ulcerative colitis patients and left-sided colitis in two, and histology consistent with ulcerative colitis was found in all of these patients. Some 10 newly diagnosed, treatment-naive pediatric ulcerative colitis patients and a handful of non-IBD control children each provided paired blood and rectal samples. By Pediatric Ulcerative Colitis Activity Index, a couple of patients had mild disease, four had moderate disease and three had acute severe colitis.

About this clone: It lacks a known antigen. Nothing much larger sits one base from this clone, and base qualities are not available.

Ulcerative colitis patients had received no immunosuppressive medication before the diagnostic colonoscopy. A blood sample was drawn at the time of the colonoscopy. The Wizard kit (Promega) was used to extract genomic DNA from blood and intestinal samples. CDR1 and CDR2, looked up from the germline V gene, are MNHNS and SASEGT. Relative to germline, V is 1 base shorter and J is 7 bases shorter, with 12 bases between their ends. The CDR3 holds 14 amino acids from the cysteine to the phenylalanine. CDR3 DNA only is kept here, 42 bases in frame from base 1. Using the immunoSEQ TRB Survey service, rearranged CDR3 beta regions were amplified from genomic DNA with multiplex V and J primers. To keep sequencing depth the same across samples, survey-level depth of up to 500,000 reads per sample was applied. Libraries were purified, pooled and sequenced on Illumina technology. The original methods were these. Productive clonality, sample overlap, pairwise scatters, CDR3 beta length, V/D/J gene usage and productiveness were all assessed with the immunoSEQ online tools. Calculated diversity was defined as the number of unique rearrangements divided by total templates, multiplied by 100, and Shannon and Simpson indices were computed as well. Z-score normalized data were analyzed by principal component analysis with the R prcomp function and the ggbiplot package. Morisita's index was used to quantify the clonal overlap between blood and rectum within each subject. TCRdb carries this immuneACCESS record with in-frame sequences only. Its versions omit some clonotypes, under half of them owing to an unresolved V gene in the studies checked, with the rest unexplained. The V and J calls and clone size come from that table; D and trimming were worked out from the DNA. This sample gives approximately 60,000 clones in total; 86% of them show up just once. The top ten clones comprise 3% to 4.5% of the sample.

What the research found in general, with its limitations: The healthy control group was small, with only a handful of individuals. Clonal overlap between a subject's own blood and rectum was significantly greater in ulcerative colitis patients than in controls, which suggests more T cell trafficking to inflamed tissue. Features of the rectal repertoire distinguished controls, mild-moderate colitis patients and acute severe colitis patients, and in acute severe colitis, rectal diversity was reduced because of clonal expansions. Two rectal CDR3 clonotypes were found in every ulcerative colitis patient but in no control. Repertoires were derived from total lymphocyte DNA, so rare subsets such as regulatory T cells may have patterns not reflected. A couple of patients' blood samples yielded substantially fewer templates for technical reasons and were excluded from blood-rectal overlap analysis.

Sequenced sample: blood. The chain couples TRBV6-1 to TRBJ2-3; tentative D gene TRBD1, with 6 bases matching. The TCR comes from a boy between 10 and 17 years old with severe ulcerative colitis. The DNA sequence is as follows: TGTGCCAGCAGTGAAGTGGACAGCCGGTATACGCAGTATTTT. Its translation reads: CASSEVDSRYTQYF.